The following is a TCR beta chain sequence with its context. Negative isolation was used for CD8+ and CD4+ T cells, and FACS enrichment was applied to TEMRA cells. This sample is drawn from a study of CD8 T cells in Susac syndrome. Roughly 0.5 to 1 ug RNA was reverse transcribed with random hexamers. Amplification of TCR beta CDR3 spanned 54 Vbeta and 13 Jbeta via immunoSEQ multiplex PCR. MiXCR, run by TCRdb on the immunoSEQ multiplex PCR reads, gives a single entry per CDR3 protein. This table holds about 150,000 distinct CDR3 sequences, roughly 96% found once. The V end was cut by 0 bases, the J end by 2 bases, with 12 bases between. CDR3 size: 15 residues. Germline CDR1 is DFQATT and CDR2 is SNEGSKA (reference sequence).

The chain joins TRBV20-1 to TRBJ2-3; D is unclear. The source is a human donor with multiple sclerosis. Sequencing was carried out using CD8+ T cells from PBMCs. The DNA of the CDR3 is TGCAGTGCTAGAGATAGGTTACAGAACACAGATACGCAGTATTTT. Its protein product is CSARDRLQNTDTQYF.